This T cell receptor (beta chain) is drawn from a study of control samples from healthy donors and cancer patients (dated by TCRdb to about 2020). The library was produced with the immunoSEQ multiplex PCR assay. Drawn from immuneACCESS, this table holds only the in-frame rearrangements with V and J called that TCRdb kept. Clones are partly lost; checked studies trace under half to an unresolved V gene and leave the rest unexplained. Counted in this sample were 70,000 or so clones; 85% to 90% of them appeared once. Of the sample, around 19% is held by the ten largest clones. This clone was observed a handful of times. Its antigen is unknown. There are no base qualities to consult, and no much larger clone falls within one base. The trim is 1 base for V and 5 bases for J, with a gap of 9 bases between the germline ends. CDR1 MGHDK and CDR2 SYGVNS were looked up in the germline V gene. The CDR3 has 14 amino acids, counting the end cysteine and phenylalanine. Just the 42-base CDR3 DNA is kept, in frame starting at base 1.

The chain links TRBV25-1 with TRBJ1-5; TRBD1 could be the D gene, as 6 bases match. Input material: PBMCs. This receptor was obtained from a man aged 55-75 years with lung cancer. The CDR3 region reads CASSEWGLHQPQHF. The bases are TGTGCCAGCAGTGAATGGGGGCTACATCAGCCCCAGCATTTT.